One sample yielded the 27 T cell receptor beta chains listed below, sequenced in a study of blood T cell repertoires in COVID-19. The data were produced by immunoSEQ multiplex PCR, yet TCRdb's version contains in-frame clones alone and is incomplete. The profile shows roughly 200,000 clones, roughly nine tenths of them singletons. Sample: peripheral blood. Receptor source: a man between 60 and 70 years old with active or convalescent COVID-19.

About this clone itself: This CDR3 is also generated by other DNA sequences in the sample. The chain is built from TRBV5-1 and TRBJ1-1; perhaps TRBD1 as D (6 bases). V lost 3 bases, J lost 3 bases, and 9 bases lay in between. This CDR3 contains 13 residues. Germline CDR1 SGHRS, CDR2 YFSETQ. The CDR3 DNA follows: TGCGCCAGCAGCTCACAGGGATACACTGAAGCTTTCTTT. Translated: CASSSQGYTEAFF.

CDR3 region: CASSRTGGGELFF. Written as DNA, the CDR3 is TGTGCCAGCAGCCGGACAGGGGGCGGGGAGCTGTTTTTT. This chain joins TRBV5-4 and TRBJ2-2; 10 bases are a match to TRBD1. Germline loops: CDR1 SGHNT, CDR2 YYREEE (reference sequence). V gave up 4 bases and J gave up 7 bases; unmatched junction bases: 1. CDR3 length: 13 residues.

This chain joins TRBV12-1 and TRBJ2-5; the D call of TRBD2 is as the table states it, not checked on the DNA. TRBV12-1 is recorded as a pseudogene. This CDR3 has 19 amino acids. In nucleotides, the CDR3 is TGTGCCAGCACCAACCGGTCCCCTAGCGGGGGTGAATTCCAAGAGACCCAGTACTTC. It is translated as CASTNRSPSGGEFQETQYF.

The J gene is TRBJ2-7, the V gene TRBV29-1, with D maybe TRBD2 (7 bases). This CDR3 contains 13 residues. V gave up 3 bases and J gave up 1 base, with 10 bases separating them. Germline lookup yields CDR1 SQVTM and CDR2 ANQGSEA. The CDR3 DNA follows: TGCAGCGTTGATGGGGGGGCGTCCTACGAGCAGTACTTC. It translates to CSVDGGASYEQYF.

This clone was seen more than once but under ten times. The rearrangement links TRBV6-1 to TRBJ1-4, with 7 bases fitting TRBD1. The germline V gene has CDR1 MNHNS and CDR2 SASEGT. The CDR3 sequence is 16 residues long. J lost 4 bases, V lost 1 base, and 6 bases had no gene match. DNA for the CDR3: TGTGCCAGCAGTGAAGTCGACAGGGTGTATAATGAAAAACTGTTTTTT. Encoded protein: CASSEVDRVYNEKLFF.

This chain joins TRBV10-3 and TRBJ2-2, with 12 bases that match TRBD2. CDR1 ENHRY and CDR2 SYGVKD come from the germline V gene. Losses at the gene ends were 9 bases for V and 0 bases for J; bases not matched to a gene: 8. This CDR3 spans 17 amino acids. The CDR3 reads CAMILAGGASNTGELFF. For the CDR3, the DNA is TGTGCCATGATCCTAGCGGGGGGGGCATCGAACACCGGGGAGCTGTTTTTT.

This chain joins TRBV9 and TRBJ2-1; 10 bases agree with TRBD2. The germline CDR1 and CDR2 sequences are SGDLS and YYNGEE. Germline trimming cut 2 bases from V and 7 bases from J; bases unmatched to any gene: 9. The CDR3 length is 16 residues. The CDR3 here is CASSVLAGAVRNEQFF. CDR3 sequence (DNA): TGTGCCAGCAGCGTCCTAGCGGGGGCGGTTCGGAATGAGCAGTTCTTC.

The chain recombines TRBV6-5 with TRBJ1-5; the D is unclear. CDR1 and CDR2 (germline): MNHEY, SVGAGI. CDR3 length: 14 residues. With 6 bases removed from V and 0 bases from J, the gap between germline ends came to 9 bases. The CDR3 loop is CASSLDYSNQPQHF. In nucleotides, the CDR3 is TGTGCCAGCAGCTTAGATTATAGCAATCAGCCCCAGCATTTT.

This chain links TRBV5-6 with TRBJ1-4, with D possibly TRBD1 on 5 matching bases. Germline V gene lookup returns CDR1 SGHDT and CDR2 YYEEEE. This CDR3 has 14 residues. V lost 3 bases to trimming and J lost 6 bases, with 12 bases between them. CDR3 nucleotides: TGTGCCAGCAGCTCAGGAGGGGCATATGAAAAACTGTTTTTT. Amino acid sequence: CASSSGGAYEKLFF.

The V call is TRBV27, the J call TRBJ2-7; no clear D gene. The V end lost 3 bases, the J end lost 2 bases, and 8 bases lay between the germline ends. Looked up from germline, CDR1 is MNHEY and CDR2 is SMNVEV (reference sequence). The CDR3 runs to 13 residues. CDR3 residues: CASSFGRTYEQYF. In DNA form, the CDR3 reads TGTGCCAGCAGTTTCGGCAGGACCTACGAGCAGTACTTC.

To note about this clone: This sample includes further DNA sequences coding for the same CDR3. The genes are TRBV18 and TRBJ1-5; D unresolved. The CDR3 consists of 14 residues. Germline lookup yields CDR1 KGHSH and CDR2 LQKENI. V lost 3 bases and J 2 bases, leaving 8 bases between the germline ends. The CDR3, as DNA: TGTGCCAGCTCACCGACGGGAGGCAATCAGCCCCAGCATTTT. This encodes CASSPTGGNQPQHF.

The rearrangement joins TRBV3-1 (or the pseudogene TRBV3-2) to TRBJ1-3; no definite D call. CDR3 size: 15 residues. Germline V gene data show CDR1 as LGHDT and CDR2 as YNNKEL (reference sequence). V lost 1 base and J 0 bases, leaving 7 bases between the germline ends. Written as DNA, the CDR3 is TGTGCCAGCAGCCAAGCCCGGTACTCTGGAAACACCATATATTTT. It translates to CASSQARYSGNTIYF.

This chain uses TRBV27 with TRBJ2-1, with D possibly matching TRBD2 (6 bases). V lost 6 bases and J lost 9, with 24 bases in between. Per the germline V gene, CDR1 is MNHEY and CDR2 is SMNVEV (reference sequence). The CDR3 spans 16 residues. The CDR3: CASSPNRDLALVEQFF. CDR3 DNA: TGTGCCAGCAGCCCAAACCGGGACTTGGCCCTCGTTGAGCAGTTCTTC.

This chain connects TRBV3-1 (or the pseudogene TRBV3-2) to TRBJ1-2; D is ambiguous. From germline, CDR1 is LGHDT and CDR2 YNNKEL (reference sequence). Trimming cost V 7 bases and J 0 bases, with 9 bases left between them. This CDR3 is built from 13 residues. In nucleotides, the CDR3 is TGTGCCAGCACCACGGCGGCTAACTATGGCTACACCTTC. It encodes CASTTAANYGYTF.

V is TRBV6-1 and J is TRBJ1-5; 8 nucleotides match TRBD1. With V trimmed by 6 bases and J by 4 bases, 11 bases remained unmatched. The CDR3 is 16 amino acids. Germline V gene data show CDR1 as MNHNS and CDR2 as SASEGT. The CDR3 loop reads CASRELYRGENQPQHF. The DNA for the CDR3 is TGTGCCAGCAGGGAACTCTACAGGGGGGAAAATCAGCCCCAGCATTTT.

The rearrangement links TRBV4-1 to TRBJ1-1; the match to TRBD1 covers 9 bases. The CDR3 totals 18 residues. After removal of 2 bases from V and 1 base from J, the junction contained 11 bases not matched to a gene. Germline CDR1 is MGHRA and CDR2 is YSYEKL. The CDR3 sequence is CASSQRYRGPESNTEAFF. Written as DNA, the CDR3 is TGCGCCAGCAGCCAACGATACAGGGGGCCCGAATCGAACACTGAAGCTTTCTTT.

The gene calls are TRBV5-1 and TRBJ1-4, with D perhaps TRBD1 (5 bases). This CDR3 comprises 13 residues. Germline CDR1 reads SGHRS; CDR2 reads YFSETQ. Trimming shortened V by 4 bases and J by 7 bases, and 11 bases separated the two germline ends. The CDR3 DNA sequence: TGCGCCAGCAGCGGAGGGGTAGGTGAAAAACTGTTTTTT. Amino acids: CASSGGVGEKLFF.

The rearrangement links TRBV11-2 to TRBJ2-5; the D is unclear. This CDR3 has 13 amino acids. CDR1 and CDR2 (germline): SGHAT, FQNNGV. Trimming pared 1 base from V and 5 bases from J, leaving 8 bases between. CDR3 region: CASSLVMEETQYF. DNA of the CDR3: TGTGCCAGCAGCTTAGTTATGGAGGAGACCCAGTACTTC.

The chain links TRBV2 to TRBJ1-4; D unresolved. Trimming left V 4 bases short and J 7 bases short, with 10 bases between. In germline, CDR1 is SNHLY, CDR2 FYNNEI. The CDR3 loop spans 13 amino acids. CDR3 bases: TGTGCCAGCAGTGGGGGAAGCGGTGAAAAACTGTTTTTT. Amino acids: CASSGGSGEKLFF.

Notes on this clone: Other DNA sequences in this specimen translate into the identical CDR3. The chain employs TRBV5-1 and TRBJ1-1; 8 nucleotides line up with TRBD1. Germline CDR1 is SGHRS and CDR2 is YFSETQ. This CDR3 region has 14 residues. V trimming: 4 bases; J trimming: 5 bases; junction bases outside the gene matches: 7. The CDR3 region is CASSLGQGETEAFF. CDR3 coding DNA: TGCGCCAGCAGCCTAGGACAGGGCGAGACTGAAGCTTTCTTT.

The chain combines TRBV6-5 with TRBJ1-5; D may be TRBD1 (6 bases). V was cut by 6 bases and J by 5 bases, with 14 bases left in between. The CDR3 runs to 14 residues. CDR1 and CDR2 from the germline V gene are MNHEY and SVGAGI. The CDR3 DNA follows: TGTGCCAGCAGCTACCGGGACACCTATCAGCCCCAGCATTTT. Translated: CASSYRDTYQPQHF.

The chain has TRBV5-6 and TRBJ2-7, with a possible D match to TRBD1 (5 bases). Looked up from germline, CDR1 is SGHDT and CDR2 is YYEEEE. With 4 bases removed from V and 7 bases from J, the gap between germline ends came to 18 bases. The CDR3 extends over 14 amino acids. The CDR3 DNA follows: TGTGCCAGCAGCCTCGACAGCTCAGGTAGAGAGCAGTACTTC. Its translation: CASSLDSSGREQYF.

The J gene is TRBJ2-5, the V gene TRBV5-1; D is possibly TRBD1 (6 bases). V was shortened by 4 bases and J by 5 bases, with 15 bases between the two germline ends. This CDR3 contains 14 residues. CDR1 SGHRS and CDR2 YFSETQ come from the germline V gene. The CDR3, as DNA: TGCGCCAGCAGCCCAGGGACAAGGGGTGAGACCCAGTACTTC. This translates into CASSPGTRGETQYF.

V and J are TRBV19 and TRBJ1-5; D not resolved. CDR1 is LNHDA, CDR2 SQIVND, per germline (reference sequence). The CDR3 length is 16 residues. The ends were cut back, 5 bases at V and 1 base at J, with 15 bases in the middle. The CDR3 region has the DNA TGTGCCAGTAGTTCCAGAGGACTGTTAAGCAATCAGCCCCAGCATTTT. Its translation is CASSSRGLLSNQPQHF.

The rearrangement uses TRBV3-1 (or the pseudogene TRBV3-2) and TRBJ2-3; 9 bases agree with TRBD1. J lost 3 bases, V lost 4 bases, and 2 bases had no gene match. Germline loops: CDR1 LGHDT, CDR2 YNNKEL (reference sequence). CDR3 size: 14 residues. CDR3 nucleotides: TGTGCCAGCAGCCCTGGGACAGGGACAGATACGCAGTATTTT. It translates to CASSPGTGTDTQYF.

The chain combines TRBV15 with TRBJ2-3; TRBD2 might be the D (7 bases). Germline-derived CDR1 and CDR2 are LNHNV and YYDKDF (reference sequence). The CDR3 covers 14 residues. V lost 4 bases and J 5 bases, leaving 13 bases between the germline ends. In DNA form, the CDR3 reads TGTGCCACCAGCATTGGGGGGGCGGAAGATACGCAGTATTTT. Protein product: CATSIGGAEDTQYF.

This chain joins TRBV15 and TRBJ1-2, with D possibly matching TRBD1 (6 bases). With 0 bases removed from V and 2 bases from J, the gap between germline ends came to 13 bases. Germline V gene lookup returns CDR1 LNHNV and CDR2 YYDKDF (reference sequence). This CDR3 has 16 amino acids. The DNA of the CDR3 is TGTGCCACCAGCAGAGATCAAGGGACACACAACTATGGCTACACCTTC. It is translated as CATSRDQGTHNYGYTF.